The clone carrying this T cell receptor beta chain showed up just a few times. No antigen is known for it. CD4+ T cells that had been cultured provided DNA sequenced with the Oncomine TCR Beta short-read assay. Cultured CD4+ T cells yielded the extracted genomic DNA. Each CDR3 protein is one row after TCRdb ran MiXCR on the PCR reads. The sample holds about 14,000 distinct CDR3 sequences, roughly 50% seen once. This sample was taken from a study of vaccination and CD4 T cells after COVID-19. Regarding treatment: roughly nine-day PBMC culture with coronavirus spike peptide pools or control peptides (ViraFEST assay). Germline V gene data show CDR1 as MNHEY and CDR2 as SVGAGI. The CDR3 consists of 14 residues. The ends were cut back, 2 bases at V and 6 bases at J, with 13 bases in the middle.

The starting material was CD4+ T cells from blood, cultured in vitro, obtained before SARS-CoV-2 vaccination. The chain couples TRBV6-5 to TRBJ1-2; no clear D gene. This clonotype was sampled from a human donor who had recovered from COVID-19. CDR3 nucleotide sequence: TGTGCCAGCAGTTACGTTGTCGGGAACAATGGCTACACCTTC. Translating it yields CASSYVVGNNGYTF.